A selection of T cell receptor beta chains follows, all from one sample in a study of T cell repertoires in cytomegalovirus infection. TCRdb called the reads again in MiXCR, with one record for every CDR3 protein. The table includes approximately 700,000 distinct CDR3 sequences, less than 40% detected once. Sequenced input: PBMCs. These receptors were obtained from a human donor in good health (CMV status not recorded). Some clones in this sample may be carry-over from other donors' samples. Each CDR3 is given with its conserved first and last residue. The D gene is left open where the match is weak. The size field is filled for only some rows; it gives once, few, many or a size class.

d_call | j_call | clone_size | v_call | cdr3_aa | cdr3_nt
TRBD2 | TRBJ2-7 | many | TRBV11-1 | CAAGKAGDPEQYF | TGTGCCGCCGGTAAAGCGGGAGACCCCGAGCAGTACTTC
TRBD1 | TRBJ1-4 | NA | TRBV12-3/TRBV12-4 | CASSGQGADEKLFF | TGTGCCAGCAGTGGACAGGGGGCAGACGAAAAACTGTTTTTT
NA | TRBJ2-3 | NA | TRBV28 | CASSPWSVDTQYF | TGTGCCAGCAGTCCCTGGAGCGTGGATACGCAGTATTTT
NA | TRBJ1-4 | few | TRBV13 | CASSPRTAGFNEKLFF | TGTGCCAGCAGCCCCCGGACAGCGGGATTTAATGAAAAACTGTTTTTT
NA | TRBJ1-3 | few | TRBV7-9 | CASSYHPGLGNTIYF | TGTGCCAGCAGTTACCATCCGGGACTGGGAAACACCATATATTTT
TRBD1 | TRBJ1-1 | NA | TRBV20-1 | CSARRTGRNEAFF | TGCAGTGCTCGGCGGACAGGGAGGAATGAAGCTTTCTTT
TRBD2 | TRBJ2-3 | many | TRBV20-1 | CSAPRAGTSGTDTQYF | TGCAGTGCTCCTCGAGCCGGGACTAGCGGAACAGATACGCAGTATTTT
NA | TRBJ1-4 | few | TRBV7-9 | CASSLGFGEKLFF | TGTGCCAGCAGCTTAGGTTTCGGTGAAAAACTGTTTTTT
TRBD2 | TRBJ2-3 | NA | TRBV20-1 | CSARGLAGEDTQYF | TGCAGTGCTAGGGGACTAGCGGGAGAAGATACGCAGTATTTT
NA | TRBJ2-7 | few | TRBV28 | CASSLLRDSTYEQYF | TGTGCCAGCAGTTTATTGCGGGACAGTACCTACGAGCAGTACTTC
NA | TRBJ2-7 | NA | TRBV18 | CASSPPTGSSFSYEQYF | TGTGCCAGCTCACCACCTACAGGGTCCTCCTTCTCCTACGAGCAGTACTTC
TRBD1 | TRBJ1-1 | NA | TRBV5-6 | CASSLGLVMTGTLNTEAFF | TGTGCCAGCAGCTTGGGCCTAGTTATGACAGGGACCCTGAACACTGAAGCTTTCTTT
TRBD1 | TRBJ2-6 | NA | TRBV12-3/TRBV12-4 | CASTRGQGASGAHVLTF | TGTGCCAGCACGAGGGGACAGGGGGCATCTGGGGCCCACGTCCTGACTTTC
TRBD1 | TRBJ1-4 | NA | TRBV7-6 | CASSLPPVDRGDLTNEKLFF | TGTGCTAGCAGCTTACCCCCTGTTGACAGGGGAGACTTGACTAATGAAAAACTGTTTTTT
NA | TRBJ1-1 | NA | TRBV7-8 | CDSSVPTGYGTDAFF | TGTGACAGCAGCGTCCCTACAGGGTACGGCACTGACGCTTTCTTT
NA | TRBJ1-3 | NA | TRBV12-3/TRBV12-4 | CASRGSISGNTIYF | TGTGCCAGCAGGGGAAGTATTTCTGGAAACACCATATATTTT
NA | TRBJ1-2 | few | TRBV7-2 | CASSLLRGADYGYTF | TGTGCCAGCAGCTTACTACGGGGCGCAGACTATGGCTACACCTTC
TRBD2 | TRBJ2-2 | few | TRBV19 | CASSREGTGELFF | TGTGCCAGTAGTCGGGAGGGCACCGGGGAGCTGTTTTTT
NA | TRBJ2-1 | few | TRBV4-1 | CASKTGSTTYNEQFF | TGCGCCAGCAAGACCGGGTCCACTACTTACAATGAGCAGTTCTTC
NA | TRBJ1-1 | few | TRBV19 | CASSQRGGNTEAFF | TGTGCCAGTAGTCAACGGGGGGGAAACACTGAAGCTTTCTTT
TRBD1 | TRBJ2-5 | few | TRBV7-3 | CASSRGLGRGQETQYF | TGTGCCAGCAGCCGAGGTCTAGGCAGGGGGCAAGAGACCCAGTACTTC
NA | TRBJ2-3 | few | TRBV28 | CASSFGRLTDTQYF | TGTGCCAGCAGTTTTGGACGACTGACAGATACGCAGTATTTT
NA | TRBJ1-2 | few | TRBV19 | CASSSRQLWVGGYTF | TGTGCCAGTAGTTCCCGACAGCTTTGGGTCGGAGGCTACACCTTC
TRBD1 | TRBJ1-5 | NA | TRBV12-3/TRBV12-4 | CASSSTGALWPQHF | TGTGCCAGCAGTTCCACAGGGGCACTATGGCCCCAGCATTTT
TRBD1 | TRBJ1-2 | many | TRBV28 | CASSLTGAYGYTF | TGTGCCAGCAGTCTTACAGGGGCCTATGGCTACACCTTC
NA | TRBJ1-4 | many | TRBV7-8 | CASSLFRSDEKLFF | TGTGCCAGCAGCTTGTTTCGGTCTGATGAAAAACTGTTTTTT
TRBD2 | TRBJ2-5 | NA | TRBV19 | CASSTGSSGRGETQYF | TGTGCCAGTAGTACAGGCTCTAGCGGGAGGGGAGAGACCCAGTACTTC
NA | TRBJ1-5 | NA | TRBV15 | CATSRDRRSRGDQPQHF | TGTGCCACCAGCAGAGATCGCCGTTCCAGGGGCGATCAGCCCCAGCATTTT
NA | TRBJ2-7 | NA | TRBV6-6 | CASSYSNRGEQYF | TGTGCCAGCAGTTACTCGAATCGAGGCGAGCAGTACTTC
NA | TRBJ2-4 | NA | TRBV7-2 | CASSLSTGSNIQYF | TGTGCCAGCAGCCTTTCGACAGGTTCGAACATTCAGTACTTC
NA | TRBJ1-1 | NA | TRBV4-1 | CASIQPGTGTEAFF | TGCGCCAGCATCCAACCGGGGACTGGGACTGAAGCTTTCTTT
NA | TRBJ2-1 | few | TRBV6-5 | CASSQAKAYEQFF | TGTGCCAGCAGCCAAGCAAAGGCCTATGAGCAGTTCTTC
NA | TRBJ2-1 | NA | TRBV7-9 | CASSLEERGHSYNEQFF | TGTGCCAGCAGCTTAGAGGAGAGGGGACACTCCTACAATGAGCAGTTCTTC
TRBD2 | TRBJ2-3 | NA | TRBV12-3/TRBV12-4 | CASRTGLAGGTDTQYF | TGTGCCAGCAGAACGGGACTAGCGGGAGGCACAGATACGCAGTATTTT
TRBD1 | TRBJ1-2 | NA | TRBV27 | CASSQGQGANGYTF | TGTGCCAGCAGCCAGGGACAGGGGGCGAATGGCTACACCTTC
NA | TRBJ2-7 | NA | TRBV19 | CASSPPDSRAYEQYF | TGTGCCAGTAGTCCACCGGACTCCAGAGCCTACGAGCAGTACTTC
NA | TRBJ2-6 | few | TRBV28 | CASSVTSYGANVLTF | TGTGCCAGCAGTGTAACAAGTTACGGGGCCAACGTCCTGACTTTC
TRBD2 | TRBJ2-7 | many | TRBV7-2 | CASSSPTSGRYEQYF | TGTGCCAGCAGCTCCCCGACTAGCGGGAGGTACGAGCAGTACTTC
TRBD1 | TRBJ2-7 | NA | TRBV28 | CASKMKHRGSIYEQYF | TGTGCCAGCAAAATGAAACACAGGGGTAGCATCTACGAGCAGTACTTC
NA | TRBJ2-3 | NA | TRBV28 | CASSWGADTTYF | TGTGCCAGCAGTTGGGGGGCAGATACGACGTATTTT
NA | TRBJ2-7 | NA | TRBV20-1 | CSAWTPPHYEQYF | TGCAGTGCTTGGACCCCCCCGCACTACGAGCAGTACTTC
TRBD1 | TRBJ1-6 | NA | TRBV28 | CASSLVGLQGTLYSPLHF | TGTGCCAGCAGTTTGGTAGGGTTACAGGGGACTTTGTATTCACCCCTCCACTTT
NA | TRBJ1-5 | NA | TRBV6-2/TRBV6-3 | CSSSYSSPAARQPQHF | TGTTCCAGCAGTTACTCGAGCCCCGCTGCGCGGCAGCCCCAGCATTTT
NA | TRBJ2-1 | few | TRBV19 | CASSIRDNEQFF | TGTGCCAGTAGTATCAGGGACAATGAGCAGTTCTTC
NA | TRBJ1-3 | few | TRBV7-9 | CASSLADGGNTIYF | TGTGCCAGCAGCCTAGCGGACGGCGGAAACACCATATATTTT
NA | TRBJ1-4 | NA | TRBV28 | CASSPQGEGEKLFF | TGTGCCAGCAGTCCACAGGGAGAGGGGGAAAAACTGTTTTTT
NA | TRBJ1-2 | NA | TRBV19 | CASSVQGVDYGYTF | TGTGCCAGTAGTGTCCAGGGTGTCGACTATGGCTACACCTTC
NA | TRBJ2-6 | many | TRBV7-2 | CASSLRDSGANVLTF | TGTGCCAGCAGCTTGCGGGACTCTGGGGCCAACGTCCTGACTTTC
NA | TRBJ2-7 | few | TRBV6-1 | CASSEVGTYEQYF | TGTGCCAGCAGTGAAGTTGGAACCTACGAGCAGTACTTC